What follows is one TCR beta chain and its context. Its target is not known. Relative to the germline gene, one junction end is altered; a read error may explain this. The PCR was carried out with 60 Vbeta primers and 13 Jbeta primers. Assay: immunoSEQ multiplex PCR; the TCRdb copy retains only in-frame clones and omits some. This sample has fewer than 110,000 clones, with 82% found just once. This sample was included in a study of cytomegalovirus exposure and HLA in healthy donors. The germline CDR1 and CDR2 sequences are SNHLY and FYNNEI. The CDR3 extends over 16 amino acids. Study-level results: Reported performance of the classifier showed diagnosis of cytomegalovirus status with high specificity and sensitivity. Most TCR beta V segments were productive about 87% or about 30% of the time in an earlier analysis. Accurate prediction of most subjects' HLA-A and HLA-B alleles from TCR beta sequences was reported.

This chain connects TRBV2 to TRBJ2-4, with 7 bases lining up with TRBD1. This receptor was identified in a man aged 25 to 40 in good health and CMV-seropositive. Sequencing used PBMCs. The CDR3 region has the DNA TGTGCCAGCAAGACAGGGTGGGATGGGGCCAAAAACAGTCAGTACTTC. Its translation: CASKTGWDGAKNSQYF.